The clone carrying this T cell receptor (beta chain) was detected once. Naivety among CD8 cells was defined by CD45RO negativity and positive CCR7 selection, thereby excluding terminally differentiated effector memory CD45RA+ cells. This specimen comes from a study of shared clonotypes between healthy human individuals. Data came from immunoSEQ multiplex PCR; TCRdb stores just in-frame clones and leaves some out. The repertoire holds hundreds of thousands of clones, with approximately 96% as singletons. The CDR3 totals 16 residues. V lost 5 bases to trimming and J lost 2 bases, with 13 bases between them. Germline V gene data show CDR1 as PRHDT and CDR2 as FYEKMQ (reference sequence).

The chain employs TRBV13 and TRBJ2-6; tentatively, D is TRBD1 (5 bases). The TCR comes from a woman aged 25-40 years in good health. Input material: naive CD8+ T cells sorted from blood. Here the CDR3 reads CASSLRVGPGANVLTF. The DNA of the CDR3 is TGTGCCAGCAGCCTACGGGTGGGGCCTGGGGCCAACGTCCTGACTTTC.